This passage covers 29 T cell receptor beta chains from one sample sequenced in a study of blood T cell repertoires in COVID-19. Assay used: immunoSEQ multiplex PCR; TCRdb lists only in-frame clones, some missing. This table has 380,000 or so clones, 70% to 90% appearing once. The sample comprised PBMCs or T cells enriched from blood (not recorded which). These receptors all come from a young man who had recovered from COVID-19.

This clone was observed a handful of times. V and J are TRBV18 and TRBJ2-7, with 7 positions matching TRBD1. The CDR3 runs 14 residues. CDR1 and CDR2 (germline): KGHSH, LQKENI. Trimming took 3 bases from V and 3 from J; bases not matched to a gene: 5. The CDR3 DNA follows: TGTGCCAGCTCACCCCCGAGACAGGGCTACGAGCAGTACTTC. Protein sequence: CASSPPRQGYEQYF.

The chain uses TRBV28 and TRBJ2-5; 9 bases line up with TRBD2. Trimming at V came to 3 bases and at J to 5 bases, leaving 13 bases not matched to a gene. In germline, CDR1 is MDHEN, CDR2 SYDVKM. The CDR3 has 17 amino acids. The CDR3 sequence: CASSFRLRGGPVETQYF. The CDR3 DNA sequence: TGTGCCAGCAGTTTTCGCCTGCGGGGGGGGCCGGTGGAGACCCAGTACTTC. Full variable domain (remainder filled in from reference TRBV28 and TRBJ2-5): DVKVTQSSRYLVKRTGEKVFLECVQDMDHENMFWYRQDPGLGLRLIYFSYDVKMKEKGDIPEGYSVSREKKERFSLILESASTNQTSMYLCASSFRLRGGPVETQYFGPGTRLLVL.

Only a few counts were recorded for this clone. The rearrangement links TRBV18 to TRBJ2-2; maybe TRBD1 (5 bases). CDR1 KGHSH and CDR2 LQKENI come from the germline V gene. V lost 2 bases, J lost 1 base, and 11 bases lay in between. CDR3 length: 16 amino acids. CDR3 protein: CASSPIGAWNTGELFF. For the CDR3, the DNA is TGTGCCAGCTCACCAATAGGGGCTTGGAACACCGGGGAGCTGTTTTTT.

This clone was recorded once. The DNA for the CDR3 is TGTGCCAGCAGTGAAGCTCTGGGGGGTGGCTATGGCTACACCTTC. Residues: CASSEALGGGYGYTF. The chain combines TRBV6-1 with TRBJ1-2; TRBD1 might be the D (5 bases). Germline assignment: CDR1 MNHNS and CDR2 SASEGT. Trimming shortened V by 0 bases and J by 4 bases, and 12 bases separated the two germline ends. The CDR3 sequence is 15 residues long.

This chain links TRBV5-6 with TRBJ1-1; D is undetermined. Between the trimmed V and J ends, which lost 4 bases and 3 bases, there was a span of 16 bases. The germline V gene encodes CDR1 SGHDT and CDR2 YYEEEE. The CDR3 loop spans 15 amino acids. The CDR3 sequence is CASSPTDGGHTEAFF. DNA of the CDR3: TGTGCCAGCAGCCCAACGGACGGAGGTCACACTGAAGCTTTCTTT.

Turning to this clone: A much larger clone sits a single nucleotide away, making a read error possible. The rearrangement joins TRBV11-1 to TRBJ1-6, with D possibly TRBD1 on 6 matching bases. CDR1 SGHAT and CDR2 FQDESV come from the germline V gene (reference sequence). The germline V and J ends were trimmed by 6 bases and 5 bases, with 8 bases remaining between them. CDR3 length: 13 amino acids. CDR3 loop: CASSNRDNSPLHF. CDR3 sequence (DNA): TGTGCCAGCAGTAACAGGGATAATTCACCCCTCCACTTT.

The chain uses TRBV10-3 and TRBJ1-3, with D uncertain. Germline CDR1 is ENHRY and CDR2 is SYGVKD. The CDR3 loop spans 16 amino acids. The V end lost 0 bases, the J end lost 1 base, and 10 bases lay between the germline ends. CDR3 bases: TGTGCCATCAGTGAGTCGGGCAGGAGGTCTGGAAACACCATATATTTT. This gives the protein CAISESGRRSGNTIYF.

The chain uses TRBV4-1 and TRBJ1-5, with 11 bases matching TRBD1. This CDR3 contains 17 residues. V dropped 1 base and J dropped 0; count of bases not matched to a gene: 2. Germline V lookup: CDR1 MGHRA, CDR2 YSYEKL. CDR3 sequence reads: CASSQGTGGISNQPQHF. The CDR3 DNA reads TGCGCCAGCAGCCAAGGGACAGGGGGCATTAGCAATCAGCCCCAGCATTTT.

This clone was found once. The chain links TRBV7-6 to TRBJ1-2, with 9 bases aligning to TRBD1. Germline loops: CDR1 SGHVS, CDR2 FNYEAQ. This CDR3 has 14 amino acids. The V segment lost 5 bases and the J segment 6 bases; nucleotides outside the gene matches: 7. CDR3 amino acids: CASSLWDRADGYTF. In DNA form, the CDR3 reads TGTGCCAGCAGCCTATGGGACAGGGCGGATGGCTACACCTTC.

This clone was seen a handful of times. V is TRBV6-6 and J is TRBJ1-5; D ambiguous. Between the trimmed V and J ends, which lost 6 bases and 4 bases, there was a span of 16 bases. Germline CDR1 and CDR2: MNHNY and SVGAGI (reference sequence). This CDR3 is 15 amino acids long. The CDR3 protein is CASSIVLSSNQPQHF. CDR3 in DNA: TGTGCCAGCAGCATAGTTTTATCTTCAAATCAGCCCCAGCATTTT.

J is TRBJ2-6 and V is TRBV5-1; D is possibly TRBD1 (5 bases). The V gene lost 0 bases and the J gene lost 0 bases, with 16 bases spanning the gap. This CDR3 region has 19 residues. The germline V gene encodes CDR1 SGHRS and CDR2 YFSETQ. CDR3 nucleotides: TGCGCCAGCAGCTTGGGTGGTAGGGGTCTAAACTCTGGGGCCAACGTCCTGACTTTC. Its translation is CASSLGGRGLNSGANVLTF.

The chain employs TRBV27 and TRBJ1-6; D is undetermined. The CDR3 spans 13 residues. CDR1 and CDR2 from the germline V gene are MNHEY and SMNVEV (reference sequence). V was cut by 5 bases and J by 6 bases, with 8 bases left in between. The CDR3 region is CASSPGSNSPLHF. As DNA, the CDR3 is TGTGCCAGCAGTCCCGGGTCTAATTCACCCCTCCACTTT.

The chain carries TRBV19 and TRBJ2-3; 9 bases are shared with TRBD2. CDR3 length: 16 amino acids. The germline V gene has CDR1 LNHDA and CDR2 SQIVND (reference sequence). J gave up 2 bases and V 2 bases, and 5 bases lay outside the gene matches. CDR3 sequence: CASSILAGGYTDTQYF. CDR3 DNA: TGTGCCAGTAGTATACTGGCGGGGGGGTACACAGATACGCAGTATTTT.

V and J are TRBV5-1 and TRBJ1-4, with D possibly matching TRBD1 (5 bases). Trimming removed 5 bases from V and 8 bases from J, with 22 bases in between. The CDR3 consists of 16 residues. Germline CDR1 and CDR2: SGHRS and YFSETQ. CDR3 sequence (DNA): TGCGCCAGCAGTCGCGCCCCTACGCAGGGTAGAGAAAAACTGTTTTTT. Protein: CASSRAPTQGREKLFF. The full variable domain, its missing parts supplied by reference TRBV5-1 and TRBJ1-4, is KAGVTQTPRYLIKTRGQQVTLSCSPISGHRSVSWYQQTPGQGLQFLFEYFSETQRNKGNFPGRFSGRQFSNSRSEMNVSTLELGDSALYLCASSRAPTQGREKLFFGSGTQLSVL.

The J gene is TRBJ1-2, the V gene TRBV10-3; 7 nucleotides align to TRBD1. CDR3 length equals 15 residues. Germline assignment: CDR1 ENHRY and CDR2 SYGVKD. V shed 7 bases and J 0 bases; nucleotides not matched to a gene: 8. The DNA of the CDR3 is TGTGCCATCATGGTTGGGACAGAAACTAACTATGGCTACACCTTC. It codes for CAIMVGTETNYGYTF.

This clone was seen a single time. The chain couples TRBV4-1 to TRBJ2-1; possibly TRBD1 for D (5 bases). Germline assignment: CDR1 MGHRA and CDR2 YSYEKL. Trimming pared 4 bases from V and 9 bases from J, leaving 16 bases between. The CDR3 loop spans 14 amino acids. CDR3 DNA: TGCGCCAGCAGCCCGCATTCCCAGGGTACTGAGCAGTTCTTC. As protein: CASSPHSQGTEQFF.

The rearrangement uses TRBV19 and TRBJ2-7; 7 positions match TRBD2. This CDR3 comprises 14 residues. V lost 6 bases, J lost 3 bases, and 8 bases stayed unmatched. The germline V gene has CDR1 LNHDA and CDR2 SQIVND (reference sequence). The CDR3, as DNA: TGTGCCAGTAGCCACTCCGGGAGGATCTACGAGCAGTACTTC. It specifies CASSHSGRIYEQYF.

This chain links TRBV4-1 with TRBJ1-3, with TRBD1 identical over 10 bases. The CDR3 is 13 residues long. Germline V CDR1 and CDR2: MGHRA, YSYEKL. The J segment lost 7 bases and the V segment lost 6 bases, leaving 3 bases of the junction unmatched. The DNA for the CDR3 is TGCGCCAGCAGTCCGGGACAGGGGAACACCATATATTTT. Translation gives CASSPGQGNTIYF.

The genes are TRBV5-6 and TRBJ1-6; 8 bases are a match to TRBD1. V lost 2 bases to trimming and J lost 11 bases; unmatched junction nucleotides: 3. The V gene's germline CDR1 is SGHDT and CDR2 YYEEEE. This CDR3 is built from 13 residues. The CDR3 spells CASSFGQGPPLHF. The CDR3 bases are TGTGCCAGCAGCTTTGGACAGGGACCACCCCTCCACTTT.

The chain has TRBV5-5 and TRBJ2-2; the match to TRBD1 covers 8 bases. Germline V gene lookup returns CDR1 SGHKS and CDR2 YYEKEE (reference sequence). The CDR3 has 15 amino acids. Unmatched junction bases numbered 7, after V lost 4 bases and J lost 5 bases. CDR3 DNA: TGTGCCAGCAGCCAAGGACAGGGAGAGACCGGGGAGCTGTTTTTT. Its protein is CASSQGQGETGELFF.

This chain links TRBV5-6 with TRBJ2-2; 9 bases are shared with TRBD1. CDR3 length equals 14 residues. The junction had 5 bases not matched to a gene; V was cut back by 4 bases and J by 7 bases. Per germline, CDR1 SGHDT and CDR2 YYEEEE. The CDR3 bases are TGTGCCAGCAGCCCGGGACAGGGTGTCGGGGAGCTGTTTTTT. This gives the protein CASSPGQGVGELFF. The complete variable domain, with remaining parts taken from reference TRBV5-6 and TRBJ2-2, reads DAGVTQSPTHLIKTRGQQVTLRCSPKSGHDTVSWYQQALGQGPQFIFQYYEEEERQRGNFPDRFSGHQFPNYSSELNVNALLLGDSALYLCASSPGQGVGELFFGEGSRLTVL.

V usage is TRBV4-1 and J usage is TRBJ1-5, with 9 bases identical to TRBD1. After removal of 5 bases from V and 3 bases from J, the junction contained 5 bases not matched to a gene. Germline CDR1 reads MGHRA; CDR2 reads YSYEKL. The CDR3 totals 15 residues. CDR3 region: CASSYRDRDNQPQHF. CDR3 sequence (DNA): TGCGCCAGCAGCTATCGGGACAGGGACAATCAGCCCCAGCATTTT.

A single count supports this clone. The chain uses TRBV27 and TRBJ1-1; tentative D call: TRBD1 (5 bases). V was clipped by 6 bases and J by 1 base, with 9 bases between them. Germline V gene sequence: CDR1 MNHEY, CDR2 SMNVEV (reference sequence). The CDR3 loop spans 13 amino acids. The CDR3 loop is CASRKDRNTEAFF. The CDR3 DNA is TGTGCCAGCAGGAAAGACAGGAACACTGAAGCTTTCTTT.

The gene calls are TRBV18 and TRBJ1-1, with 11 bases matching TRBD1. This CDR3 region has 17 residues. V trimming: 6 bases; J trimming: 1 base; junction bases outside the gene matches: 10. CDR1 and CDR2 (germline): KGHSH, LQKENI. This CDR3 reads CASSFSGTGGPNTEAFF. CDR3 bases: TGTGCCAGCTCGTTCTCCGGGACAGGGGGACCGAACACTGAAGCTTTCTTT.

A note on this clone: This CDR3 is also generated by other DNA sequences in the sample. The J gene is TRBJ1-1, the V gene TRBV6-4; TRBD1 might be the D (5 bases). Trimming took 0 bases from V and 5 from J, leaving 10 bases between them. The germline V gene encodes CDR1 MRHNA and CDR2 SNTAGT. The CDR3 extends over 14 amino acids. The CDR3, as DNA: TGTGCCAGCAGTGACTCTAGCCGGGGGACTGAAGCTTTCTTT. Translated, it gives CASSDSSRGTEAFF.

Remarks on this clone: It is unclear where the CDR3 begins or ends on the DNA, so no DNA is shown, and the CDR3 is as TCRdb lists it. The rearrangement joins TRBV6-2 or TRBV6-3 to TRBJ2-1; the D call in the table, TRBD1, was not verified against the DNA. Germline loops: CDR1 MNHEY, CDR2 SVGEGT. The CDR3 region is 16 residues in length, termini included. CDR3 amino acids: CASSSSVWDRANEQFF.

The chain recombines TRBV5-1 with TRBJ2-3; 10 positions agree with TRBD2. This CDR3 has 15 residues. V was pared by 6 bases and J by 1 base, with 5 bases of the junction left unmatched. Looked up from germline, CDR1 is SGHRS and CDR2 is YFSETQ. The CDR3 reads CASTSSGGRTDTQYF. The DNA for the CDR3 is TGCGCCAGCACCAGTAGCGGGGGGCGCACAGATACGCAGTATTTT.

This clone came up a few times. V is TRBV30 and J is TRBJ2-5, with a tentative D call TRBD2 (6 bases). V dropped 3 bases and J dropped 1 base, with 15 bases sitting between them. Germline loops: CDR1 GTSNPN, CDR2 SVGIG (reference sequence). The CDR3 totals 15 residues. CDR3 loop: CAWSSPGLSQETQYF. The DNA of the CDR3 is TGTGCCTGGAGCTCCCCGGGACTGAGCCAAGAGACCCAGTACTTC.

This chain connects TRBV5-1 to TRBJ2-7, with D perhaps TRBD2 (5 bases). Germline V gives CDR1 SGHRS, CDR2 YFSETQ. Trimming removed 0 bases from V and 0 bases from J, with 10 bases in between. The CDR3 is 15 amino acids. The CDR3 sequence: CASSLAGLTSYEQYF. CDR3 nucleotide sequence: TGCGCCAGCAGCTTGGCTGGACTGACCTCCTACGAGCAGTACTTC.